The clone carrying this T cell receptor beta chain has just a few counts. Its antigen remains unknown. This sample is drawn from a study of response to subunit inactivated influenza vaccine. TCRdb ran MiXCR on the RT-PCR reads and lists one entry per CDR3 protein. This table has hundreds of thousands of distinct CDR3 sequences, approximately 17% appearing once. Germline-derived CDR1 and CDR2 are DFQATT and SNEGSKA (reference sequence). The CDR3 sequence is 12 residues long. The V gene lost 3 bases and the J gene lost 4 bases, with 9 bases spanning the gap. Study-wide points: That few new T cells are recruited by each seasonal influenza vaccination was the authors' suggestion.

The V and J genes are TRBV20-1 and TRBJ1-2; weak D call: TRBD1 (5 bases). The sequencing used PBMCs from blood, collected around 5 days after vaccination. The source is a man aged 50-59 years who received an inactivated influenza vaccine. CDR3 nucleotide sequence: TGCAGTGCTAGGGTAGGGGCCTATGGCTACACCTTC. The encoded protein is CSARVGAYGYTF.